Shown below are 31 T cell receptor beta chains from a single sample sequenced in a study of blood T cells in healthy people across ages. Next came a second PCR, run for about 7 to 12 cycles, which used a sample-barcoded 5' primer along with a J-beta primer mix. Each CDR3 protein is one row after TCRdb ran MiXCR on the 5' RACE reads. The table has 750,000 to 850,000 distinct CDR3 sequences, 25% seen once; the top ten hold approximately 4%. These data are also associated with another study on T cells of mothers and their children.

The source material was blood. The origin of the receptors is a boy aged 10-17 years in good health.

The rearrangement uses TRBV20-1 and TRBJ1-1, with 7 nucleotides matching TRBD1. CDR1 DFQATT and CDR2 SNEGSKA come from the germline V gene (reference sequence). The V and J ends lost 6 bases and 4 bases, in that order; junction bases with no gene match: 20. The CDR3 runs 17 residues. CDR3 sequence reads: CSARGQVRTGGSTEAFF. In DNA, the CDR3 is TGCAGTGCCCGAGGCCAAGTAAGGACAGGCGGTAGCACTGAAGCTTTCTTT.

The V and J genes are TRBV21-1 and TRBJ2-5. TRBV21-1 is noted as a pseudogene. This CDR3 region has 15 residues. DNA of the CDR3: TGTGCCAGCAGCAAAGTGCCAAAAACCCAAGAGACCCAGTACTTC. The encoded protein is CASSKVPKTQETQYF.

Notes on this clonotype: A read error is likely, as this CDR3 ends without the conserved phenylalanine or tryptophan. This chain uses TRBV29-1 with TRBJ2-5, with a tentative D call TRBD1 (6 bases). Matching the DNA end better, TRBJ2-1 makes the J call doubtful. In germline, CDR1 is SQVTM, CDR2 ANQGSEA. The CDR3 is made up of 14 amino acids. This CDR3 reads CSVVGRGTYNEQFL. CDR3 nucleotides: TGCAGCGTTGTAGGCAGGGGAACCTACAATGAGCAGTTCCTC.

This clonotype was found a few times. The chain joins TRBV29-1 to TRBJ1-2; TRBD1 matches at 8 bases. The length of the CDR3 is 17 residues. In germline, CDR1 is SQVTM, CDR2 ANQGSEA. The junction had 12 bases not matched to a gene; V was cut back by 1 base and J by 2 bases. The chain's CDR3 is CSVEGTGPFLFNYGYTF. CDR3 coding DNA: TGCAGCGTTGAAGGGACAGGGCCCTTCCTTTTCAACTATGGCTACACCTTC.

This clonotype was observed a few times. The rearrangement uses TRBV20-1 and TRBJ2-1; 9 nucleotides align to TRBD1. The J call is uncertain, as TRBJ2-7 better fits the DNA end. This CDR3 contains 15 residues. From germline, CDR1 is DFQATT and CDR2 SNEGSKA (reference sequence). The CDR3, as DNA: TGCAGTGCAAGATTACAGGGGGCTCCACTGAACGAGCAGTACTTC. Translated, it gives CSARLQGAPLNEQYF.

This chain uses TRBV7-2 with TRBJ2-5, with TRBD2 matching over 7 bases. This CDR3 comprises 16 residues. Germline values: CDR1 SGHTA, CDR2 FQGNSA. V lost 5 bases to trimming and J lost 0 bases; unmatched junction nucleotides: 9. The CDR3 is CASSPWGAGYQETQYF. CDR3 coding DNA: TGTGCCAGCAGCCCCTGGGGAGCGGGGTACCAAGAGACCCAGTACTTC.

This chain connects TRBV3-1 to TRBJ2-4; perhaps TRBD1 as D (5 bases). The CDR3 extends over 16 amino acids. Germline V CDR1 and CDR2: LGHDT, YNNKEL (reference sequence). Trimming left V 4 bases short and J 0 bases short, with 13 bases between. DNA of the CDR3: TGTGCCAGCAGCCCCGACTTAGGGGTAGCCAAAAACATTCAGTACTTC. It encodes CASSPDLGVAKNIQYF.

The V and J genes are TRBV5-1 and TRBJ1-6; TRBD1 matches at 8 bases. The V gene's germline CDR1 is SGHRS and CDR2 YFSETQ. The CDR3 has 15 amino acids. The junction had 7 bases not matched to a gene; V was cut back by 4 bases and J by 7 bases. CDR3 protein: CASSPRTGNNSPLHF. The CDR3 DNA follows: TGCGCCAGCAGCCCCCGGACAGGGAACAATTCACCCCTCCACTTT.

The CDR3 DNA follows: TGTGCCAGCAGCCAAGACAGGGGGCGAGGGGAGACCCAGTACTTC. This codes for CASSQDRGRGETQYF. This chain uses TRBV3-1 with TRBJ2-5; 8 bases fit TRBD1. CDR1 is LGHDT and CDR2 is YNNKEL in the germline V gene (reference sequence). The V segment lost 0 bases and the J segment 5 bases; nucleotides outside the gene matches: 5. This CDR3 spans 15 amino acids.

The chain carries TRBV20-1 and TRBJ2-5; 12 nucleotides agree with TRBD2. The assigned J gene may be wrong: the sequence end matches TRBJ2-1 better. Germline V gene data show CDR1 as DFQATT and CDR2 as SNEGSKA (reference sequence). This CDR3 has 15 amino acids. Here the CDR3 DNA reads TGCAGTGCGAAGAAAGGGACTAGCGGGTACAATGAGCAGTTCTTC. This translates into CSAKKGTSGYNEQFF.

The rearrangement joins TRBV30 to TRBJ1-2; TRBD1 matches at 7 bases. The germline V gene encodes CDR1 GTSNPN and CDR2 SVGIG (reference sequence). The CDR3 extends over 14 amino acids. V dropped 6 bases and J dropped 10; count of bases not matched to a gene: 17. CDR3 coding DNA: TGTGCCTGCCCAATCAGGGGGGCAGACGAATTCTACACCTTC. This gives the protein CACPIRGADEFYTF. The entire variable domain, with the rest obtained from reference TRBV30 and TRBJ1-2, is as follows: SQTIHQWPATLVQPVGSPLSLECTVEGTSNPNLYWYRQAAGRGLQLLFYSVGIGQISSEVPQNLSASRPQDRQFILSSKKLLLSDSGFYLCACPIRGADEFYTFGSGTRLTVV.

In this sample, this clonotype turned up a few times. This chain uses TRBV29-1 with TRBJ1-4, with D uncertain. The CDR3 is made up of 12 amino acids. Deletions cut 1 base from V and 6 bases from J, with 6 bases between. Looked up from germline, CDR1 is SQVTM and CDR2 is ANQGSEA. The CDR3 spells CSVEARDEKLFF. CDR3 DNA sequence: TGCAGCGTTGAAGCGCGGGATGAAAAACTGTTTTTT.

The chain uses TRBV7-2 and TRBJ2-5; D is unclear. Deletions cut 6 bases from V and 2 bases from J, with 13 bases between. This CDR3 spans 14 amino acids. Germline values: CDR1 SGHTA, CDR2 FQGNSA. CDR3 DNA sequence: TGTGCCAGCAGTTCCAAAGGTCTACAAGAGACCCAGTACTTC. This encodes CASSSKGLQETQYF.

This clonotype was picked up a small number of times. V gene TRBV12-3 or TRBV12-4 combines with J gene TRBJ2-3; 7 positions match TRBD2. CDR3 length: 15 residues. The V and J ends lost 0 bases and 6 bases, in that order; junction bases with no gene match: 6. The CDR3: CASSLAGGITDTQYF. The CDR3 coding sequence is TGTGCCAGCAGTTTAGCGGGGGGGATCACGGATACGCAGTATTTT.

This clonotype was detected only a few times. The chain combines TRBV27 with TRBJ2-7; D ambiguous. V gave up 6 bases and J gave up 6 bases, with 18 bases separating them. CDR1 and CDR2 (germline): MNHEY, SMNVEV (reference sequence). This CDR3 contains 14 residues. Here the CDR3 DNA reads TGTGCCAGCAGCCGTTCTAGGGCACTTGGCGAGCAGTACTTC. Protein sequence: CASSRSRALGEQYF.

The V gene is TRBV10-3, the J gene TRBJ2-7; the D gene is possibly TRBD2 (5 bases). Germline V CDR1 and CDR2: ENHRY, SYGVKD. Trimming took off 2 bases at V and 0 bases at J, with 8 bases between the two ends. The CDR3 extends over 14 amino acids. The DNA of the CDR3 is TGTGCCATCAGTGAGGGACGGGACTCCTACGAGCAGTACTTC. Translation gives CAISEGRDSYEQYF.

Written as DNA, the CDR3 is TGTGCCAGCAGTAAGAGCGGGACAGGGTCCTACAATGAGCAGTTCTTC. This translates into CASSKSGTGSYNEQFF. The chain uses TRBV6-2 or TRBV6-3 and TRBJ2-1; 9 bases are shared with TRBD1. In germline, CDR1 is MNHEY, CDR2 SVGEGT. The CDR3 consists of 16 residues. V shed 5 bases and J 1 base; nucleotides not matched to a gene: 6.

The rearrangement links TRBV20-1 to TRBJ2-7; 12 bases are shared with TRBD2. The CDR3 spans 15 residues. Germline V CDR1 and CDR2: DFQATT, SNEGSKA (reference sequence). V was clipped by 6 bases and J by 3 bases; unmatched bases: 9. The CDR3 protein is CSAPTSGRAGYEQYF. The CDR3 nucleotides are TGCAGTGCCCCGACTAGCGGGAGAGCAGGCTACGAGCAGTACTTC.

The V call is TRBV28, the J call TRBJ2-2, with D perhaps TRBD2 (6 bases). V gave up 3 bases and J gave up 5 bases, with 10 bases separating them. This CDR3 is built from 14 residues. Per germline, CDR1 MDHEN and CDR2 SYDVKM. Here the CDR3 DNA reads TGTGCCAGCAGTTTTCGGGGGTTGACCGGGGAGCTGTTTTTT. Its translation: CASSFRGLTGELFF.

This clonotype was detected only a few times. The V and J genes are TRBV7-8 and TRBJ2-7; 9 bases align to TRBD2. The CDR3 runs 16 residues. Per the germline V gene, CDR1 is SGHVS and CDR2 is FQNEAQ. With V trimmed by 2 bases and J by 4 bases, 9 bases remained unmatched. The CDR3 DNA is TGTGCCAGCAGCTTAACAGAGGGGACTAGCAGGTACGAGCAGTACTTC. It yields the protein CASSLTEGTSRYEQYF.

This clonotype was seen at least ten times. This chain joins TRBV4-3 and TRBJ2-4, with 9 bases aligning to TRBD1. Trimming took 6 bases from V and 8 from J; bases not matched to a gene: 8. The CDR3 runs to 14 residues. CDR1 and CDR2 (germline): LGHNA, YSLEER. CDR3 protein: CASSLDRGGDIQYF. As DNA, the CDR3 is TGCGCCAGCAGTTTGGACAGGGGAGGGGACATTCAGTACTTC.

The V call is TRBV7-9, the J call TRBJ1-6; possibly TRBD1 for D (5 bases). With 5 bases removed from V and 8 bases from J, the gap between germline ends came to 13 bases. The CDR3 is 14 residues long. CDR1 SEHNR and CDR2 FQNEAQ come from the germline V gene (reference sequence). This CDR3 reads CASSGGDSHSPLHF. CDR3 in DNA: TGTGCCAGCAGCGGAGGCGACAGCCATTCACCCCTCCACTTT. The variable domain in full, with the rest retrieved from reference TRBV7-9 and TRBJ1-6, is DTGVSQNPRHKITKRGQNVTFRCDPISEHNRLYWYRQTLGQGPEFLTYFQNEAQLEKSRLLSDRFSAERPKGSFSTLEIQRTEQGDSAMYLCASSGGDSHSPLHFGNGTRLTVT.

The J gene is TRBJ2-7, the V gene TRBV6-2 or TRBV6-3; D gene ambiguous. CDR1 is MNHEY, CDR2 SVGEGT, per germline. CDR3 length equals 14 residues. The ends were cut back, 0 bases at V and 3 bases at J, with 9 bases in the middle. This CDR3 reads CASSYSDGVYEQYF. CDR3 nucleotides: TGTGCCAGCAGTTACTCGGACGGAGTCTACGAGCAGTACTTC.

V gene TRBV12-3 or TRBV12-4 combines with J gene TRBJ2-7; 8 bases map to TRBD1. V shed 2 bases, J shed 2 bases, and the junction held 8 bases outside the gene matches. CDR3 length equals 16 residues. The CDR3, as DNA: TGTGCCAGCAGTTTAAGTGGCGGGACAGGTACCTACGAGCAGTACTTC. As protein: CASSLSGGTGTYEQYF.

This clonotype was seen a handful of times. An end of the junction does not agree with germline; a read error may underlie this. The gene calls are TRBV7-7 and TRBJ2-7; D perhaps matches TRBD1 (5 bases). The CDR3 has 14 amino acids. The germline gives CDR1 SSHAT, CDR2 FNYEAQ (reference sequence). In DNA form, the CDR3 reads TGTGCTAGCAGCTTAGGCACAGGAACCCACGAGCAGTACTTC. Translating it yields CASSLGTGTHEQYF.

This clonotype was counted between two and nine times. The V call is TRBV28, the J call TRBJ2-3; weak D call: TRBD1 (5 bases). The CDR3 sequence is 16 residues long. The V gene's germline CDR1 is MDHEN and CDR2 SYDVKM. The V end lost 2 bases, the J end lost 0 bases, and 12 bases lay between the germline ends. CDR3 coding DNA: TGTGCCAGCAGTTTACATAGCAGGGTTAGCACAGATACGCAGTATTTT. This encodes CASSLHSRVSTDTQYF.

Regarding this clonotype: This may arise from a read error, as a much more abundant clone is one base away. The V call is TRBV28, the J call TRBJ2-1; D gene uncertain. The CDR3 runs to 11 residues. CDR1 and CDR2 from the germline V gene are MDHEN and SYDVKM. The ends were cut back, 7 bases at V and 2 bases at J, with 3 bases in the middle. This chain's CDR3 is CASNTYNEQFF. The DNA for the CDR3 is TGTGCCAGCAACACCTACAATGAGCAGTTCTTC.

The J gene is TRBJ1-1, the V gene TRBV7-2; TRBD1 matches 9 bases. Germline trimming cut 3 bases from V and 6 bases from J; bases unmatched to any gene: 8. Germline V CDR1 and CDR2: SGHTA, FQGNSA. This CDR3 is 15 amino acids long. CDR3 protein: CASSFDRGSSAEAFF. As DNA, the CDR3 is TGTGCCAGCAGCTTCGACAGGGGGAGTTCGGCTGAAGCTTTCTTT.

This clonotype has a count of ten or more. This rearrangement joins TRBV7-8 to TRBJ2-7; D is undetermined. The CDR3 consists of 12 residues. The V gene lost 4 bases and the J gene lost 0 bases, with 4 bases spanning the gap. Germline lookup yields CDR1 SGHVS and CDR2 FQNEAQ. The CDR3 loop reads CASSYGSYEQYF. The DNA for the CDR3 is TGTGCCAGCAGCTACGGCTCCTACGAGCAGTACTTC.

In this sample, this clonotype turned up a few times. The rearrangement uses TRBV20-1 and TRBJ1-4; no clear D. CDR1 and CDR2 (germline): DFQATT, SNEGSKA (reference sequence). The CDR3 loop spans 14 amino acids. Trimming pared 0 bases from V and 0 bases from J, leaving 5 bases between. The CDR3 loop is CSARDLATNEKLFF. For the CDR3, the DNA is TGCAGTGCTAGAGATTTAGCAACTAATGAAAAACTGTTTTTT.

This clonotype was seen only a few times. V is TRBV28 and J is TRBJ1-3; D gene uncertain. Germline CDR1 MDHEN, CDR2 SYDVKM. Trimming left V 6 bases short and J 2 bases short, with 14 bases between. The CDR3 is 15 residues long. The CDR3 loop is CASSAPGGAGNTIYF. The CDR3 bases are TGTGCCAGCAGCGCCCCCGGCGGGGCTGGAAACACCATATATTTT.